These T cell receptor beta chains were read from a single sample in a study of blood T cell repertoires in COVID-19. Method: immunoSEQ multiplex PCR; TCRdb's copy keeps in-frame clones and lacks some. In the table there are approximately 190,000 clones, about 83% of which are singletons. Sequencing was done on a sample of PBMCs or T cells enriched from blood (not recorded which). These receptors were taken from a woman aged 30 to 39 who had been exposed to COVID-19. CDR3s include the opening cysteine and the closing phenylalanine or tryptophan. The order of the fields is D gene, J gene, clone size, V gene, CDR3 DNA, CDR3 protein. D genes are given only for firm matches. Where a row states a size, it is once, few, many or the class of an expanded clone; other rows omit it.

D gene: NA
J gene: TRBJ2-7
clone size: NA
V gene: TRBV7-9
CDR3 DNA: TGTGCCAGCAGCCAGAATTCTCGGGGCTACGAGCAGTACTTC
CDR3 protein: CASSQNSRGYEQYF

D gene: NA
J gene: TRBJ1-1
clone size: NA
V gene: TRBV19
CDR3 DNA: TGTGCCAGTGCAGGGTATCAGATGAACACTGAAGCTTTCTTT
CDR3 protein: CASAGYQMNTEAFF

D gene: NA
J gene: TRBJ2-3
clone size: NA
V gene: TRBV10-3
CDR3 DNA: TGTGCCATCAGTGACAACACAGATACGCAGTATTTT
CDR3 protein: CAISDNTDTQYF

D gene: NA
J gene: TRBJ1-1
clone size: NA
V gene: TRBV29-1
CDR3 DNA: TGCAGCGTTGGTCGGGGAGGTGCCACTGAAGCTTTCTTT
CDR3 protein: CSVGRGGATEAFF

D gene: NA
J gene: TRBJ1-1
clone size: NA
V gene: TRBV2
CDR3 DNA: TGTGCCAGCACCTCCGCGGGCGCAGCTTTCCAGAGTACTGAAGCTTTCTTT
CDR3 protein: CASTSAGAAFQSTEAFF

D gene: NA
J gene: TRBJ1-4
clone size: NA
V gene: TRBV7-6
CDR3 DNA: TGTGCCAGCAGCCCCCATGGACAGCTTAATGAAAAACTGTTTTTT
CDR3 protein: CASSPHGQLNEKLFF

D gene: TRBD2
J gene: TRBJ2-2
clone size: NA
V gene: TRBV4-3
CDR3 DNA: TGCGCCAGCAGCCAAGGACTAGCGGGGGGGCTCGGGGAGCTGTTTTTT
CDR3 protein: CASSQGLAGGLGELFF

D gene: TRBD1
J gene: TRBJ1-1
clone size: NA
V gene: TRBV7-8
CDR3 DNA: TGTGCCAGCAGCGGAAGACAGGGGACTAACACTGAAGCTTTCTTT
CDR3 protein: CASSGRQGTNTEAFF

D gene: NA
J gene: TRBJ1-2
clone size: NA
V gene: TRBV2
CDR3 DNA: TGTGCCAGCACCCAAGACCTAGGCCCGGGCTACACCTTC
CDR3 protein: CASTQDLGPGYTF

D gene: TRBD1
J gene: TRBJ1-1
clone size: NA
V gene: TRBV19
CDR3 DNA: TGTGCCAGTAGTAACCGGGACAGGCTAGAAGCTTTCTTT
CDR3 protein: CASSNRDRLEAFF

D gene: TRBD2
J gene: TRBJ2-3
clone size: few
V gene: TRBV15
CDR3 DNA: TGTGCCACCAGCCCGGGGGGGCAGCCAGATACGCAGTATTTT
CDR3 protein: CATSPGGQPDTQYF

D gene: NA
J gene: TRBJ1-4
clone size: NA
V gene: TRBV18
CDR3 DNA: TGTGCCAGCTCACCGGCCGGGGGGTTGATTAATGAAAAACTGTTTTTT
CDR3 protein: CASSPAGGLINEKLFF

D gene: NA
J gene: TRBJ1-1
clone size: NA
V gene: TRBV4-1
CDR3 DNA: TGCGCCAGCAGCTCCCGACCGGGAACGAACACTGAAGCTTTCTTT
CDR3 protein: CASSSRPGTNTEAFF

D gene: TRBD2
J gene: TRBJ2-1
clone size: NA
V gene: TRBV4-2
CDR3 DNA: TGTGCCAGCAGCCAAGTGCTGAGGTTTGGGCGGGGGGTCTACAATGAGCAGTTCTTC
CDR3 protein: CASSQVLRFGRGVYNEQFF

D gene: NA
J gene: TRBJ1-1
clone size: few
V gene: TRBV11-2
CDR3 DNA: TGTGCCAGCAGCTTAGACAGGGACACTGAAGCTTTCTTT
CDR3 protein: CASSLDRDTEAFF

D gene: TRBD1
J gene: TRBJ1-6
clone size: NA
V gene: TRBV4-3
CDR3 DNA: TGCGCCAGCAGCCAGGACCAGGACAGGGGGAAGTCACCCCTCCACTTT
CDR3 protein: CASSQDQDRGKSPLHF

D gene: NA
J gene: TRBJ2-3
clone size: NA
V gene: TRBV11-2
CDR3 DNA: TGTGCCAGCAGCTTAGTTCTCACAGATACGCAGTATTTT
CDR3 protein: CASSLVLTDTQYF

D gene: NA
J gene: TRBJ1-5
clone size: NA
V gene: TRBV18
CDR3 DNA: TGTGCCAGCTCACCGGAAAGGGGAAATCAGCCCCAGCATTTT
CDR3 protein: CASSPERGNQPQHF

D gene: TRBD2
J gene: TRBJ2-1
clone size: NA
V gene: TRBV5-1
CDR3 DNA: TGCGCCAGCAGCCCTCCGAGCGGGGGGACACCCACTGAGCAGTTCTTC
CDR3 protein: CASSPPSGGTPTEQFF

D gene: TRBD1
J gene: TRBJ2-7
clone size: NA
V gene: TRBV24-1
CDR3 DNA: TGTGCCACCAGTAATCTTGGAGCAGGGGGCGGCTCCTACGAGCAGTACTTC
CDR3 protein: CATSNLGAGGGSYEQYF

D gene: NA
J gene: TRBJ1-1
clone size: NA
V gene: TRBV15
CDR3 DNA: TGTGCCACCAGCAGCGGAGCAGGGTCGGGTAGCACTGAAGCTTTCTTT
CDR3 protein: CATSSGAGSGSTEAFF

D gene: NA
J gene: TRBJ2-3
clone size: NA
V gene: TRBV3-1/TRBV3-2
CDR3 DNA: TGTGCCAGCAGCCAAGAAGCTGATACGCAGTATTTT
CDR3 protein: CASSQEADTQYF

D gene: TRBD1
J gene: TRBJ2-2
clone size: NA
V gene: TRBV5-1
CDR3 DNA: TGCGCCAGCAGCCGCCCTCAGGACAGGGGGGGCACCGGGGAGCTGTTTTTT
CDR3 protein: CASSRPQDRGGTGELFF

D gene: NA
J gene: TRBJ2-7
clone size: NA
V gene: TRBV13
CDR3 DNA: TGTGCCAGCAGCTTAGGGGACAGATACGAGCAGTACTTC
CDR3 protein: CASSLGDRYEQYF

D gene: TRBD1
J gene: TRBJ2-7
clone size: NA
V gene: TRBV30
CDR3 DNA: TGTGCCTTCTCCGCGGGACAGGGTCTATCCTACGAGCAGTACTTC
CDR3 protein: CAFSAGQGLSYEQYF

D gene: NA
J gene: TRBJ2-1
clone size: NA
V gene: TRBV19
CDR3 DNA: TGTGCCAGTAGTCGGACAGTTTACAATGAGCAGTTCTTC
CDR3 protein: CASSRTVYNEQFF

D gene: NA
J gene: TRBJ2-1
clone size: NA
V gene: TRBV5-8
CDR3 DNA: TGTGCCAGCAGCTTTCTTTCCCGCAATGAGCAGTTCTTC
CDR3 protein: CASSFLSRNEQFF

D gene: NA
J gene: TRBJ1-2
clone size: NA
V gene: TRBV5-5
CDR3 DNA: TGTGCCAGCAGCTTGGCTGGGAGGGAAGGCAACTATGGCTACACCTTC
CDR3 protein: CASSLAGREGNYGYTF

D gene: NA
J gene: TRBJ1-2
clone size: NA
V gene: TRBV5-6
CDR3 DNA: TGTGCCAGCAGCAGCGGGGTCCCAAGTTATGGCTACACCTTC
CDR3 protein: CASSSGVPSYGYTF

D gene: NA
J gene: TRBJ2-7
clone size: NA
V gene: TRBV19
CDR3 DNA: TGTGCCAGTAGTTCTAGGCGGGAGCAGTACTTC
CDR3 protein: CASSSRREQYF

D gene: TRBD2
J gene: TRBJ2-3
clone size: NA
V gene: TRBV28
CDR3 DNA: TGTGCCAGCAGTTTATCTCGGGGGGGGCCCAGCTTAGATACGCAGTATTTT
CDR3 protein: CASSLSRGGPSLDTQYF

D gene: NA
J gene: TRBJ2-1
clone size: NA
V gene: TRBV7-8
CDR3 DNA: TGTGCCAGCAGCGGAGTTGGTGGGGGGGCTTACAATGAGCAGTTCTTC
CDR3 protein: CASSGVGGGAYNEQFF

D gene: NA
J gene: TRBJ1-5
clone size: NA
V gene: TRBV10-3
CDR3 DNA: TGTGCCATCAGTGGAGGGACAACTTATAGCAATCAGCCCCAGCATTTT
CDR3 protein: CAISGGTTYSNQPQHF

D gene: NA
J gene: TRBJ1-2
clone size: NA
V gene: TRBV7-9
CDR3 DNA: TGTGCCAGCAGCTTAGTTCAGAATGGCTACACCTTC
CDR3 protein: CASSLVQNGYTF

D gene: TRBD1
J gene: TRBJ1-3
clone size: NA
V gene: TRBV10-2
CDR3 DNA: TGCGCCAGCAGTGAGGGACAGGGGGTTGGAAACACCATATATTTT
CDR3 protein: CASSEGQGVGNTIYF

D gene: TRBD1
J gene: TRBJ2-1
clone size: NA
V gene: TRBV5-4
CDR3 DNA: TGTGCCAGCAGGTTTGGGACAGGGCGGTTCTTC
CDR3 protein: CASRFGTGRFF